Following are 25 T cell receptor beta chains from one sample sequenced in a study of Ad26.COV2.S vaccination and SARS-CoV-2 variants. The treatment denotes: roughly 20 received Ad26.COV2.S at low or high dose, single or two shots; a few received placebo; per-sample allocation not given. Specimen acquisition occurred on day 63 following the initial vaccine or placebo injection. The protocol was immunoSEQ multiplex PCR, while the TCRdb copy is restricted to in-frame clones and leaves out a portion. The sample yields some 480,000 clones, approximately 90% seen once. The sequencing used peripheral blood, collected in a trial of Ad26.COV2.S vaccine versus placebo. Every receptor here comes from a person aged 18 to 65 who received the Ad26.COV2.S COVID-19 vaccine or a placebo.

Ten or more counts support this clone. The chain employs TRBV6-6 and TRBJ2-7, with TRBD2 matching 10 bases. V gave up 10 bases and J gave up 5 bases; unmatched junction bases: 11. This CDR3 comprises 14 residues. From germline, CDR1 is MNHNY and CDR2 SVGAGI (reference sequence). The CDR3 loop is CATMPSGSRHEQYF. The CDR3 coding sequence is TGTGCCACCATGCCTAGCGGGAGTCGCCACGAGCAGTACTTC.

The chain carries TRBV6-5 and TRBJ2-7; 7 bases are shared with TRBD1. The germline V gene encodes CDR1 MNHEY and CDR2 SVGAGI. After removal of 4 bases from V and 4 bases from J, the junction contained 4 bases not matched to a gene. The CDR3 loop spans 13 amino acids. The CDR3 reads CASSSHRGYEQYF. CDR3 nucleotide sequence: TGTGCCAGCAGTTCCCACAGGGGTTACGAGCAGTACTTC.

The genes are TRBV6-2 or TRBV6-3 and TRBJ2-1; 8 bases agree with TRBD2. The CDR3 is 16 residues long. Germline values: CDR1 MNHEY, CDR2 SVGEGT. With 4 bases clipped from V and 2 bases from J, the junction kept 7 bases outside the gene matches. CDR3 sequence: CASSSPLADPYNEQFF. The CDR3 coding sequence is TGTGCCAGCAGTTCCCCACTAGCGGACCCCTACAATGAGCAGTTCTTC.

The J gene is TRBJ2-3, the V gene TRBV27; D is undetermined. This CDR3 is 14 amino acids long. Germline V gene lookup returns CDR1 MNHEY and CDR2 SMNVEV (reference sequence). Trimming removed 2 bases at V and 0 bases at J, with 6 bases between. The CDR3 region is CASSLERSTDTQYF. For the CDR3, the DNA is TGTGCCAGCAGTTTAGAGCGAAGCACAGATACGCAGTATTTT.

V and J are TRBV9 and TRBJ2-7; TRBD2 might be the D (5 bases). The CDR3 is 15 amino acids. The V gene lost 2 bases and the J gene lost 7 bases, with 19 bases spanning the gap. Germline V gene data show CDR1 as SGDLS and CDR2 as YYNGEE. In DNA form, the CDR3 reads TGTGCCAGCAGCGTCATTGATGTGGCTGGGGAGGAGCAGTACTTC. Translating gives CASSVIDVAGEEQYF.

The gene calls are TRBV5-1 and TRBJ1-4; D is perhaps TRBD1 (6 bases). V shed 5 bases and J shed 5 bases, with 16 bases lying between them. Germline values: CDR1 SGHRS, CDR2 YFSETQ. The CDR3 is 15 amino acids. CDR3 nucleotides: TGCGCCAGCAGGATGGTAAGGGGACAAAATGAAAAACTGTTTTTT. This gives the protein CASRMVRGQNEKLFF.

J is TRBJ2-7 and V is TRBV5-4, with a weak D call TRBD1 (6 bases). V lost 0 bases and J lost 5, with 12 bases in between. This CDR3 is built from 14 residues. Germline assignment: CDR1 SGHNT and CDR2 YYREEE (reference sequence). This CDR3 reads CASSLVRGAHEQYF. In DNA form, the CDR3 reads TGTGCCAGCAGCTTGGTCAGGGGAGCCCACGAGCAGTACTTC.

This clone has a handful of counts. Its ends do not fully match the called genes, so a read error is possible. The CDR3: CASSPQLLGLASDEQYF. CDR3 nucleotide sequence: TGTGCCAGCTCGCCGCAATTGCTGGGACTAGCCTCCGACGAGCAGTACTTC. V gene TRBV18 combines with J gene TRBJ2-7, with 9 nucleotides matching TRBD2. Germline V CDR1 and CDR2: KGHSH, LQKENI. The CDR3 covers 17 residues.

The V gene is TRBV19, the J gene TRBJ1-1, with a tentative D call TRBD1 (5 bases). CDR1 is LNHDA and CDR2 is SQIVND in the germline V gene (reference sequence). Trimming cost V 5 bases and J 3 bases, with 19 bases left between them. The CDR3 spans 16 residues. DNA for the CDR3: TGTGCCAGTAGTGGGGCTGGGAAGTTCGAGTACACTGAAGCTTTCTTT. Translation: CASSGAGKFEYTEAFF.

This sequence joins TRBV7-2 and TRBJ1-6; D is perhaps TRBD1 (6 bases). Per the germline V gene, CDR1 is SGHTA and CDR2 is FQGNSA. The germline V and J ends were trimmed by 7 bases and 10 bases, with 17 bases remaining between them. This CDR3 spans 14 amino acids. The CDR3 sequence: CASTPSWGPSPLHF. The DNA for the CDR3 is TGTGCCAGCACGCCCAGTTGGGGGCCCTCACCCCTCCACTTT.

The J gene is TRBJ1-5, the V gene TRBV30, with D tentatively TRBD1 (5 bases). Trimming removed 4 bases from V and 2 bases from J, with 15 bases in between. The CDR3 loop spans 15 amino acids. CDR1 GTSNPN and CDR2 SVGIG come from the germline V gene (reference sequence). CDR3 loop: CAWTSEGQGNQPQHF. The CDR3 region has the DNA TGTGCCTGGACCAGTGAGGGGCAAGGCAATCAGCCCCAGCATTTT.

The V and J genes are TRBV19 and TRBJ1-4, with 7 bases aligning to TRBD1. V dropped 5 bases and J dropped 0; count of bases not matched to a gene: 6. This CDR3 comprises 16 residues. The germline V gene encodes CDR1 LNHDA and CDR2 SQIVND (reference sequence). CDR3: CASSADRAPTNEKLFF. Written as DNA, the CDR3 is TGTGCCAGTAGTGCCGACAGGGCGCCAACTAATGAAAAACTGTTTTTT.

The chain recombines TRBV5-1 with TRBJ2-1; 11 bases match TRBD2. This CDR3 region has 19 residues. With 5 bases clipped from V and 0 bases from J, the junction kept 13 bases outside the gene matches. Per the germline V gene, CDR1 is SGHRS and CDR2 is YFSETQ. The CDR3 region has the DNA TGCGCCAGCAGGGATACTAGCGGGAGTTCTCGGAGCTCCTACAATGAGCAGTTCTTC. As protein: CASRDTSGSSRSSYNEQFF.

The genes are TRBV6-2 or TRBV6-3 and TRBJ1-1; possible D gene TRBD1, 6 bases. With 2 bases removed from V and 1 base from J, the gap between germline ends came to 14 bases. This CDR3 is built from 16 residues. The germline V gene has CDR1 MNHEY and CDR2 SVGEGT. CDR3 DNA sequence: TGTGCCAGCAGTTACGTCAGGGGAGGTACGAACACTGAAGCTTTCTTT. It codes for CASSYVRGGTNTEAFF.

The gene calls are TRBV28 and TRBJ2-2; D not resolved. CDR3 size: 15 residues. Between the trimmed V and J ends, which lost 5 bases and 0 bases, there was a span of 10 bases. Germline V gives CDR1 MDHEN, CDR2 SYDVKM. The CDR3 sequence: CASSVRLANTGELFF. The CDR3 DNA reads as TGTGCCAGCAGTGTCAGGCTAGCGAACACCGGGGAGCTGTTTTTT.

There are a few counts of this clone. J is TRBJ1-5 and V is TRBV19, with D uncertain. CDR3 length: 12 amino acids. V was cut by 9 bases and J by 0 bases, with 6 bases left in between. Germline CDR1 LNHDA, CDR2 SQIVND (reference sequence). CDR3 nucleotide sequence: TGTGCCAGCGCGGATAGCAATCAGCCCCAGCATTTT. Translated: CASADSNQPQHF.

The chain joins TRBV28 to TRBJ2-1, with 12 positions matching TRBD2. This CDR3 has 17 residues. Trimming took 6 bases from V and 9 from J; bases not matched to a gene: 15. Germline loops: CDR1 MDHEN, CDR2 SYDVKM. The chain's CDR3 is CASSLPLTSGRTSEQFF. CDR3 DNA: TGTGCCAGCAGCCTACCGCTGACTAGCGGGAGAACGAGTGAGCAGTTCTTC.

This clone was seen only once. The chain combines TRBV7-2 with TRBJ2-5; 9 nucleotides line up with TRBD2. Germline V CDR1 and CDR2: SGHTA, FQGNSA. Trimming cost V 3 bases and J 2 bases; bases outside gene matches: 4. The CDR3 consists of 15 residues. CDR3 loop: CASSFSGRQQETQYF. CDR3 nucleotides: TGTGCCAGCAGCTTTAGCGGGAGACAACAAGAGACCCAGTACTTC.

The V gene is TRBV24-1, the J gene TRBJ2-1; perhaps TRBD1 as D (6 bases). Germline-derived CDR1 and CDR2 are KGHDR and SFDVKD. V lost 4 bases to trimming and J lost 0 bases, with 24 bases between them. This CDR3 has 20 residues. The CDR3 region has the DNA TGTGCCACCAGTGAGAGTCGACCCTCTAGGGGACAATTCTCCTACAATGAGCAGTTCTTC. Amino acids: CATSESRPSRGQFSYNEQFF.

The chain carries TRBV24-1 and TRBJ2-7; possibly TRBD2 for D (5 bases). CDR3 length: 13 amino acids. In germline, CDR1 is KGHDR, CDR2 SFDVKD. V was clipped by 9 bases and J by 6 bases, with 17 bases between them. The CDR3 nucleotides read TGTGCCACCGGGTCAGTGGGAGCCACCGAGCAGTACTTC. The encoded protein is CATGSVGATEQYF.

This chain links TRBV28 with TRBJ1-1; TRBD1 aligns across 8 bases. Germline V gene sequence: CDR1 MDHEN, CDR2 SYDVKM. The J segment lost 11 bases and the V segment lost 4 bases, leaving 6 bases of the junction unmatched. CDR3 length: 12 amino acids. As DNA, the CDR3 is TGTGCCAGCAGTTCCTTGACAGGGGAGGCTTTCTTT. It translates to CASSSLTGEAFF. Drawing the rest from reference TRBV28 and TRBJ1-1, the complete variable domain is DVKVTQSSRYLVKRTGEKVFLECVQDMDHENMFWYRQDPGLGLRLIYFSYDVKMKEKGDIPEGYSVSREKKERFSLILESASTNQTSMYLCASSSLTGEAFFGQGTRLTVV.

The rearrangement uses TRBV7-2 and TRBJ1-2; D gene ambiguous. With 5 bases removed from V and 12 bases from J, the gap between germline ends came to 25 bases. CDR1 SGHTA and CDR2 FQGNSA come from the germline V gene. The CDR3 extends over 15 amino acids. CDR3 loop: CASSGPRAALSENTF. Here the CDR3 DNA reads TGTGCCAGCAGCGGCCCAAGGGCAGCTTTGTCTGAAAACACCTTC.

The chain links TRBV10-3 to TRBJ1-3; D remains unclear. Germline-derived CDR1 and CDR2 are ENHRY and SYGVKD. CDR3 size: 16 residues. V lost 0 bases and J lost 0, with 9 bases in between. CDR3 protein: CAISESMPFSGNTIYF. The CDR3 bases are TGTGCCATCAGTGAGTCGATGCCATTCTCTGGAAACACCATATATTTT.

This chain links TRBV30 with TRBJ1-2, with D hard to call. The CDR3 is 12 amino acids. Germline V gene lookup returns CDR1 GTSNPN and CDR2 SVGIG (reference sequence). Trimming took off 0 bases at V and 8 bases at J, with 10 bases between the two ends. CDR3 protein: CAWSVKTFGYTF. CDR3 coding DNA: TGTGCCTGGAGTGTAAAGACCTTCGGCTACACCTTC.

The chain employs TRBV7-2 and TRBJ2-3, with D maybe TRBD1 (7 bases). CDR1 is SGHTA and CDR2 is FQGNSA in the germline V gene. This CDR3 is 16 amino acids long. Trimming removed 0 bases at V and 6 bases at J, with 16 bases between. Here the CDR3 DNA reads TGTGCCAGCAGCTTAGCTATAGGACAGGCGGGGGATACGCAGTATTTT. This codes for CASSLAIGQAGDTQYF.